This T cell receptor beta chain was recovered during a study of T cell responses to AZD1222 COVID-19 vaccine. General study results and limits: Distributed over spike, vaccine-associated CD4 TCRs predominated at 160-218 and 743-854. Nearly half of the spike-specific TCRs reportedly recognize variant regions that carry no mutations. Among those given AZD1222, only 5 to 7 were seropositive at baseline.

As for this clone: No antigen is known for it.

The CDR3 has 11 residues. V gave up 4 bases and J gave up 4 bases, with 4 bases separating them. In germline, CDR1 is MNHEY, CDR2 SVGEGT. Here immunoSEQ multiplex PCR was the method, and the copy in TCRdb shows in-frame clones only, minus some. The sample has 150,000 to 200,000 clones, more than 75% seen once. This clonotype originated in an adult who received the AZD1222 COVID-19 vaccine. V and J are TRBV6-2 or TRBV6-3 and TRBJ2-5, with unresolved D. Material: peripheral blood, obtained 28 days after the second AZD1222 dose. DNA for the CDR3: TGTGCCAGCAGTTCTCGAGAGACCCAGTACTTC. Encoded protein: CASSSRETQYF.